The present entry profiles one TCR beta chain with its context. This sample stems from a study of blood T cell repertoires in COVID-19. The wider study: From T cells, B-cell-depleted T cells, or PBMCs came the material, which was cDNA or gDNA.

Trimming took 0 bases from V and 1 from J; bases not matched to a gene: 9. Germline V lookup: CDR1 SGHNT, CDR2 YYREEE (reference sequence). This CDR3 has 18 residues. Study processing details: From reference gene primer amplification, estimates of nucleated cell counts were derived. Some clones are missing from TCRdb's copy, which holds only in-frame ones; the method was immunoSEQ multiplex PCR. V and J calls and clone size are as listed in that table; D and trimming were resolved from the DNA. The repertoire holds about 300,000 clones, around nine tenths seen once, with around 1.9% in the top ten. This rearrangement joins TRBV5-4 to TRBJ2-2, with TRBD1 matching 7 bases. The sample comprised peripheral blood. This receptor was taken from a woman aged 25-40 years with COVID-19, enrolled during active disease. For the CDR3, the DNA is TGTGCCAGCAGCTTGGCCAGGTTTTCAGGGGGGAACACCGGGGAGCTGTTTTTT. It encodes CASSLARFSGGNTGELFF. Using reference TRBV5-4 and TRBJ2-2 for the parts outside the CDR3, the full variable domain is ETGVTQSPTHLIKTRGQQVTLRCSSQSGHNTVSWYQQALGQGPQFIFQYYREEENGRGNFPPRFSGLQFPNYSSELNVNALELDDSALYLCASSLARFSGGNTGELFFGEGSRLTVL.